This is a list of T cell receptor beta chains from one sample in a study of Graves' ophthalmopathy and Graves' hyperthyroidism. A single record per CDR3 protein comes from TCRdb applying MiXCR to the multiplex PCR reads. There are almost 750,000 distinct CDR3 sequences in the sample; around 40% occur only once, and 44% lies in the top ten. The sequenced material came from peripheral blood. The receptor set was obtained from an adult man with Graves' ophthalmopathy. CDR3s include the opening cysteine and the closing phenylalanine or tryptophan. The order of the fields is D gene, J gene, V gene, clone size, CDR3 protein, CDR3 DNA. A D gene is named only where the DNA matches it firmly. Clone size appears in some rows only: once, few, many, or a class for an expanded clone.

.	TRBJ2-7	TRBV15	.	CATSSIEGRGAYEQYF	TGTGCCACCAGCAGCATCGAGGGTAGGGGAGCCTACGAGCAGTACTTC
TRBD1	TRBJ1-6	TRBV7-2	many	CASSSTGLWNSPLHF	TGTGCCAGCAGCTCGACAGGGTTGTGGAATTCACCCCTCCACTTT
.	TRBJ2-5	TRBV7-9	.	CSSSLGGRETQYF	TGTTCCAGCAGCTTAGGGGGTCGGGAGACCCAGTACTTC
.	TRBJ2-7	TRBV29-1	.	CSSFMGSSYEQYF	TGCAGCAGTTTTATGGGCAGCTCCTACGAGCAGTACTTC
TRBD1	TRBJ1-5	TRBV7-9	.	CASSSREGQGAQPQHF	TGTGCCAGCAGCTCGAGGGAGGGACAGGGGGCTCAGCCCCAGCATTTT
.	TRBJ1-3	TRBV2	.	CASSEQGHSGNTIYF	TGTGCCAGCAGCGAACAGGGTCACTCTGGAAACACCATATATTTT
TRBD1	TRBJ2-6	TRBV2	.	CASSAPGTGGAGANVLTF	TGTGCCAGCAGTGCTCCCGGGACAGGGGGCGCTGGGGCCAACGTCCTGACTTTC
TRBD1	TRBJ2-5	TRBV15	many	CATSRDKGQDRQETQYF	TGTGCCACCAGCAGAGATAAGGGACAGGACCGGCAAGAGACCCAGTACTTC
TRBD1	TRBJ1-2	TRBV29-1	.	CRHRDRAYGYTF	TGCAGACACCGGGACAGGGCCTATGGCTACACCTTC
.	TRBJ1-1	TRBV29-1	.	CSVAGGPEGTEAFF	TGCAGCGTTGCCGGGGGCCCGGAGGGAACTGAAGCTTTCTTT
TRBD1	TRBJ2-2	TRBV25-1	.	CASSQSPTGLNTGELFF	TGCGCCAGCAGCCAATCCCCGACAGGGTTGAACACCGGGGAGCTGTTTTTT
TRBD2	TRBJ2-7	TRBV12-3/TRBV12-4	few	CASSLPLAGAHEQYF	TGTGCCAGCAGTCTCCCCTTAGCGGGAGCACACGAGCAGTACTTC
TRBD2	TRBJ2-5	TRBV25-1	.	CASPFSGRVETQYF	TGTGCCAGCCCCTTTAGCGGGAGGGTAGAGACCCAGTACTTC
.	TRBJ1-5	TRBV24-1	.	CASSRVSNQPQHF	TGTGCCAGCAGTCGAGTTTCCAATCAGCCCCAGCATTTT
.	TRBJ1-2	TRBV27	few	CVSSRGTRTENGYTF	TGTGTCAGCAGTCGGGGCACGCGGACGGAGAATGGCTACACCTTC
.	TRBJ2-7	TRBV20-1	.	CSALRDNYEQYF	TGCAGTGCTCTCCGGGACAACTACGAGCAGTACTTC
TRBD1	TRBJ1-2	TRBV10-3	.	CAISRTGGYYGYTF	TGTGCCATCAGCAGGACAGGGGGCTACTATGGCTACACCTTC
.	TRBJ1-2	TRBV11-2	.	CASSLEDARYYGYTF	TGTGCCAGCAGCTTAGAAGACGCGCGTTACTATGGCTACACCTTC
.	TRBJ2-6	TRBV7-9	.	CASSYSSASGANVLTF	TGTGCCAGCAGTTACTCTTCGGCTTCTGGGGCCAACGTCCTGACTTTC
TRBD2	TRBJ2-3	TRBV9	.	CASNLAGVPTDTQYF	TGTGCCAGCAACTTAGCGGGAGTACCCACAGATACGCAGTATTTT
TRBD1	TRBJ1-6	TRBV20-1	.	CSARVTTGPSPLHF	TGCAGTGCTAGAGTCACGACAGGGCCCTCACCCCTCCACTTT
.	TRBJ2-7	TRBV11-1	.	CASSLASGGDIFGSYEQYF	TGCGCCAGCAGCTTAGCAAGTGGGGGGGACATCTTCGGTTCCTACGAGCAGTACTTC
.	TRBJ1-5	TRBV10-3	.	CAISYLGREDQPQHF	TGTGCCATCAGTTACCTAGGGCGCGAAGATCAGCCCCAGCATTTT
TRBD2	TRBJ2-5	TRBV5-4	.	CASSSAGGGEKETQYF	TGTGCCAGCAGCTCCGCGGGGGGAGGAGAAAAAGAGACCCAGTACTTC
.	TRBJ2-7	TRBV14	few	CASRRSYRSSYEQYF	TGTGCCAGCAGACGAAGCTACAGGAGCTCCTACGAGCAGTACTTC
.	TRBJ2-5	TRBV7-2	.	CASSLGSRQTQYF	TGTGCCAGCAGCTTAGGCTCCCGACAGACCCAGTACTTC
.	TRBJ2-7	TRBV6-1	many	CASSVAGTLYF	TGTGCCAGCAGTGTCGCCGGGACTTTGTACTTC
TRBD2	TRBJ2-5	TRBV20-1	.	CSARLAGGLQETQYF	TGCAGTGCTAGACTAGCGGGGGGCCTCCAAGAGACCCAGTACTTC
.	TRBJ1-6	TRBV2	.	CASSIRSRTLSPLHF	TGTGCCAGCAGTATTCGGTCGCGAACCCTTTCACCTCTCCACTTT
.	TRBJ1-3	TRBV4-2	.	CASSPIDGGNTIYF	TGTGCCAGCAGCCCCATTGATGGTGGAAACACCATATATTTT
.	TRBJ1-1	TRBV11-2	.	CASSLEMKGTEAFF	TGTGCCAGCAGCTTAGAAATGAAAGGGACTGAAGCTTTCTTT
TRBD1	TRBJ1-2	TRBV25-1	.	CASSEFQGQGANGYTF	TGTGCCAGCAGTGAATTTCAGGGACAGGGGGCAAATGGCTACACCTTC
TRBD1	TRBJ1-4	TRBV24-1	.	CATSDKDRGHGEKLFF	TGTGCCACCAGTGACAAAGACAGGGGGCATGGTGAAAAACTGTTTTTT
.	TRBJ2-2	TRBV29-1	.	CSASGDGTGELFF	TGCAGCGCTTCAGGGGATGGAACCGGGGAGCTGTTTTTT
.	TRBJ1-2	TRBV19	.	CASIPGGGGGYTF	TGTGCCAGTATCCCCGGCGGGGGCGGTGGCTACACCTTC
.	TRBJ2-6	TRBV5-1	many	CASSLALGPGANVLTF	TGCGCCAGCAGCTTGGCCCTGGGACCCGGGGCCAACGTCCTGACTTTC
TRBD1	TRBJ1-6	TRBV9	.	CASSPRDSNNSPLHF	TGTGCCAGCTCACCCCGGGACAGCAATAATTCACCCCTCCACTTT
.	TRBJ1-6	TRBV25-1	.	CASSDSRGGSPLHF	TGTGCCAGCAGTGATTCAAGGGGAGGGTCACCCCTCCACTTT
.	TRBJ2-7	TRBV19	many	CASSMDLYEQYF	TGTGCCAGTAGTATGGATCTCTACGAGCAGTACTTC
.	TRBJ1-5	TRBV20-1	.	CSASPRLGEQPQHF	TGCAGTGCTAGCCCTCGACTGGGTGAACAGCCCCAGCATTTT
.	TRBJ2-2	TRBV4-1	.	CASSQDWRELFF	TGCGCCAGCAGCCAAGATTGGCGGGAGCTGTTTTTT
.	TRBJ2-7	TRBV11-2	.	CASSLDGESSYEQYF	TGTGCCAGCAGCTTAGACGGCGAAAGCTCCTACGAGCAGTACTTC
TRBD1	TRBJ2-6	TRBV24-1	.	CATSALTGTGANVLTF	TGTGCCACCAGCGCCCTGACAGGGACCGGGGCCAACGTCCTGACTTTC
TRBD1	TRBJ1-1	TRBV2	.	CASSPGGGQGTEAFF	TGTGCCAGCAGTCCAGGGGGGGGACAAGGCACTGAAGCTTTCTTT
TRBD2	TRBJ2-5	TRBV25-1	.	CASTPIGTRRSEETQYF	TGTGCCAGTACCCCCATCGGGACTAGAAGGAGTGAAGAGACCCAGTACTTC
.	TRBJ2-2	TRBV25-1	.	CASRPLDLTPGGELFF	TGTGCCAGCAGGCCCCTAGATTTGACTCCCGGCGGGGAGCTGTTTTTT
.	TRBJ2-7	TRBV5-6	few	CASSEGHRTYEQYF	TGTGCCAGCAGCGAAGGACACAGAACCTACGAGCAGTACTTC
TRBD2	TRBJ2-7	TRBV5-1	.	CASSLEAGGNEQYF	TGCGCCAGCAGCTTGGAGGCGGGGGGCAACGAGCAGTACTTC
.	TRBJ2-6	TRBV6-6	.	CASSYSGASGANVLTF	TGTGCCAGCAGTTACTCGGGGGCAAGTGGGGCCAACGTCCTGACTTTC
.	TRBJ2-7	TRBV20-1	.	CSARDTSRGGSSYGQYF	TGCAGTGCCCGAGATACAAGCAGGGGGGGCAGCTCCTACGGGCAGTACTTC
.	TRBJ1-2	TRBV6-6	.	CASSYSSPDLGGGYTF	TGTGCCAGCAGTTACTCTTCGCCAGATCTCGGCGGTGGCTACACCTTC
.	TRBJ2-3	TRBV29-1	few	CSVERGGTDTQYF	TGCAGCGTTGAAAGGGGGGGCACAGATACGCAGTATTTT
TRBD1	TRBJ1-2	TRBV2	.	CAISAQTGTESGYTF	TGTGCCATCAGTGCCCAGACCGGGACAGAAAGCGGCTACACCTTC
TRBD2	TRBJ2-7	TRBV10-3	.	CAISESGGTSGYNEQYF	TGTGCCATCAGTGAATCGGGCGGGACTAGCGGATACAATGAGCAGTACTTC
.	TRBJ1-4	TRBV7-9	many	CASSLAGAGEKLFF	TGTGCCAGCAGCTTGGCCGGGGCTGGTGAAAAACTGTTTTTT
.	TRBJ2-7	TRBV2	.	CASSGQYSYEQYF	TGTGCCAGCAGCGGACAGTACTCCTACGAGCAGTACTTC
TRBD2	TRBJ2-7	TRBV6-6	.	CASTNGGNEQYF	TGTGCCAGCACTAACGGGGGGAACGAGCAGTACTTC
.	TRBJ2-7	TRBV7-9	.	CASSQQTGSYEQCF	TGTGCCAGCAGCCAGCAAACAGGATCCTACGAGCAGTGCTTC
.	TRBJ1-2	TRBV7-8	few	CASSLFGGLGYGYTF	TGTGCCAGCAGCTTATTTGGGGGGCTTGGCTATGGCTACACCTTC
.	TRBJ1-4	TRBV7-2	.	CASSLRGHEKLFF	TGTGCCAGCAGCTTACGGGGGCATGAAAAACTGTTTTTT